This TCR beta chain was sequenced in a study of human T cells and chemical hapten exposure. At the level of the study: Sensitization was performed using 2% DPC on a roughly 2 cm by roughly 2 cm upper inner arm skin site.

From germline, CDR1 is SGHTA and CDR2 FQGTGA. The J segment lost 2 bases and the V segment lost 6 bases, leaving 10 bases of the junction unmatched. CDR3 length: 16 amino acids. Described time point: patch test 1, 2 weeks after DPC sensitization. As to treatment: therapeutic diphenylcyclopropenone sensitization with weekly scalp DPC. Those who donated were patients with alopecia, 18 to 70 years of age, and suitable for DPC. TCRdb called the RACE reads again in MiXCR, with one record for every CDR3 protein. The table includes 70,000 to 80,000 distinct CDR3 sequences, more than 30% detected once. Specimen: whole blood, collected in connection with sensitization to the hapten diphenylcyclopropenone (DPC). The TCR originated in a man between 40 and 49 years old with alopecia areata. Some clones in this sample may be carry-over from other donors' samples. The rearrangement joins TRBV7-3 to TRBJ2-3, with TRBD2 identical over 8 bases. The chain's CDR3 is CASRQGWTSLTDTQYF. CDR3 nucleotide sequence: TGTGCCAGCAGGCAAGGCTGGACTAGCCTCACAGATACGCAGTATTTT.